One TCR beta chain is described in this entry. Its antigen is unknown. No much larger clonotype is one base removed from it; base qualities were not supplied. Taken from the germline V gene, the CDR1 and CDR2 loops are SGHAT and FQNNGV. V drops 2 bases and J drops 7 bases, leaving 21 bases in between. The CDR3 has 18 amino acids, counting the end cysteine and phenylalanine. Only CDR3 DNA is held: 54 bases, read in frame from base 1. The sample belongs to a study of radiation and T cells in renal cell carcinoma (dated by TCRdb to 2020 to 2021). Regarding the research as a whole: In total, 50 to 55 samples underwent TCR beta sequencing: around 26 tumors plus 27 peripheral blood samples. In the 45 to 65 samples combined, 4,016,671 unique CDR3 nucleotide sequences were found, encoding approximately 2,900,000 unique CDR3 amino acid sequences.

The immunoSEQ kit was used, according to the manufacturer's recommendations, to generate TCR beta libraries from genomic DNA. To prepare the libraries, a first multiplex PCR with proprietary primers was run, followed by a second PCR that added unique barcodes, and a bead cleanup was done after each round. A positive control reaction and a negative control reaction, both provided in the kit, were run with every batch of samples. The final libraries underwent checking on an Agilent 4200 TapeStation D1000 ScreenTape, volumetric pooling, and quantification by qPCR. Sequencing ran on an Illumina NextSeq500 with a MidOutput 150-cycle cartridge, using 156 Read1 and 15 Index1 cycles with kit custom primers. The pooled library was loaded at approximately 1 pM with a roughly 22% PhiX control spike-in. The original methods were these. Vendor-processed data were analyzed in R, with a clonotype defined as all T cells sharing the same CDR3 nucleotide sequence. For clone abundance analyses, frequencies were normalized to the 10,000 most abundant clones per sample. Before analysis, public T cell clones were removed, and these numbered fewer than six per sample on average. The dominant motif analysis was done with ImmunoMap using the PAM10 matrix, a gap penalty of 30, and a homology threshold of 0.3, and motifs with a cumulative frequency of at least 0.01 were considered dominant. Tumor-enriched and baseline blood-enriched clonotypes were defined by at least a 32-fold difference in abundance between compartments. Tumor-blood repertoire similarity was measured with the Baroni-Urbani and Buser coefficient, and groups were compared using two-tailed Wilcoxon tests in R. TCRdb carries this immuneACCESS record with in-frame sequences only. Its versions omit some clonotypes, under half of them owing to an unresolved V gene in the studies checked, with the rest unexplained. Clone size and V and J calls were adopted from that table, with D and trimming inferred from the DNA. A total of some 16,000 clones appear in this sample, 50% of them only once. The top ten clonotypes cover approximately 40% of the sample.

The full study reports these points: In blood, the top tumor clonotypes increased from baseline to 2 weeks after radiation and then shrank by 4 weeks, which suggests a temporary expansion of tumor-resident clones. A greater number of dominant CDR3 motifs was detected in irradiated tumors than in control tumors, and a larger share of the repertoire was occupied by these motifs in irradiated tumors than in control tumors. No pretreatment tumor biopsies were available, so the baseline intratumoral presence of clonotypes could not be determined. Only small tumor regions of 0.9 to 1 g were available, so intratumoral heterogeneity was not captured. Because the trial had a single-armed design, the trial could not examine how radiation dose or scheduling affected the TCR repertoire. Compared with controls, irradiated tumors had higher TCR clonality, as the top 100 clonotypes made up an average of roughly 54% of the repertoire, versus roughly 43% in nephrectomy-only tumors.

This specimen's time point label, interpreted: tumor resected at nephrectomy. The treatment or condition label of this sample denotes: 15 Gy SBRT to primary tumor, nephrectomy 4 weeks later. The samples were obtained from a clinical trial, where primary renal cell carcinomas were treated with 15 Gy stereotactic body radiation therapy and then removed by nephrectomy 4 weeks afterward. Every patient's renal cell carcinoma showed clear cell pathology. Tumors were dissociated mechanically, digested with collagenase/hyaluronidase at 37 degrees C, processed in gentleMACS C tubes, and stored in liquid nitrogen. The QIAamp DNA Blood Mini Kit (Qiagen) was used to prepare genomic DNA for TCR sequencing. Samples were included in the analyses only if all quality control checks were passed.

The material sequenced was tumor tissue, taken from a patient whose treatment included radiotherapy and nephrectomy. The TCR originated in a woman in her sixties or seventies with renal cell carcinoma. The rearrangement joined TRBV11-2 to TRBJ1-6; the D gene cannot be resolved reliably. The sequenced DNA is TGTGCCAGCAGCTTATCCCCGCTGGGTTGGGAATTAAATTCACCCCTCCACTTT. Its product reads: CASSLSPLGWELNSPLHF.